These T cell receptor beta chains were read from a single sample in a study of human T cells and chemical hapten exposure. TCRdb reprocessed the RACE reads via MiXCR and lists one record per CDR3 protein. The profile shows 300,000 to 400,000 distinct CDR3 sequences, about 5.1% of them singletons. This specimen was whole blood, taken in connection with sensitization to the hapten diphenylcyclopropenone (DPC). These receptors originate from a woman aged 45 to 65 with alopecia areata. Some clones in this sample may be carry-over from other donors' samples. The CDR3 runs from the conserved cysteine through the conserved F or W. The D gene is left open where the match is weak.

CDR3 protein: CSASASVLAGGSTGELFF
D gene: TRBD2
J gene: TRBJ2-2
V gene: TRBV20-1

CDR3 protein: CASSLVGTGGETQYF
D gene: TRBD2
J gene: TRBJ2-5
V gene: TRBV11-2

CDR3 protein: CASSPGGEDAETQYF
D gene: TRBD1
J gene: TRBJ2-5
V gene: TRBV27

CDR3 protein: CASSLYLTDTQYF
D gene: -
J gene: TRBJ2-3
V gene: TRBV5-5

CDR3 protein: CASSRGAGVTADTQYF
D gene: TRBD2
J gene: TRBJ2-3
V gene: TRBV11-2

CDR3 protein: CAISYLNNEQFF
D gene: -
J gene: TRBJ2-1
V gene: TRBV10-3

CDR3 protein: CASGLPAGGGYSYEQYF
D gene: TRBD2
J gene: TRBJ2-7
V gene: TRBV12-5

CDR3 protein: CASSSRAGANVLTF
D gene: -
J gene: TRBJ2-6
V gene: TRBV7-2

CDR3 protein: CASSSPLAGTGDTGELFF
D gene: TRBD1
J gene: TRBJ2-2
V gene: TRBV7-9

CDR3 protein: CASSLSPRNQETQYF
D gene: -
J gene: TRBJ2-5
V gene: TRBV6-6

CDR3 protein: CASILLGGDTGELFF
D gene: -
J gene: TRBJ2-2
V gene: TRBV6-6

CDR3 protein: CASRRAPGAFSGTDTQYF
D gene: -
J gene: TRBJ2-3
V gene: TRBV2

CDR3 protein: CASSVGLGVTEAFF
D gene: -
J gene: TRBJ1-1
V gene: TRBV9

CDR3 protein: CASSEALINLDRAKNIQYF
D gene: -
J gene: TRBJ2-4
V gene: TRBV2

CDR3 protein: CAWSVAGGEETQYF
D gene: -
J gene: TRBJ2-5
V gene: TRBV30

CDR3 protein: CASSTGPTNEQFF
D gene: -
J gene: TRBJ2-1
V gene: TRBV5-1

CDR3 protein: CASSQEGQGNYGYTF
D gene: TRBD1
J gene: TRBJ1-2
V gene: TRBV4-2

CDR3 protein: CASSSREGGVDEQFF
D gene: TRBD1
J gene: TRBJ2-1
V gene: TRBV5-1

CDR3 protein: CSVVGGVNSYEQYF
D gene: TRBD2
J gene: TRBJ2-7
V gene: TRBV29-1

CDR3 protein: CASSYRVDVVYGYTF
D gene: -
J gene: TRBJ1-2
V gene: TRBV6-6

CDR3 protein: CSASSPDEKLFF
D gene: -
J gene: TRBJ1-4
V gene: TRBV20-1

CDR3 protein: CASSQDSGHYNEQFF
D gene: -
J gene: TRBJ2-1
V gene: TRBV14

CDR3 protein: CASSWEPPDTQYF
D gene: -
J gene: TRBJ2-3
V gene: TRBV5-1

CDR3 protein: CSAQGQGNSPLHF
D gene: TRBD1
J gene: TRBJ1-6
V gene: TRBV20-1

CDR3 protein: CASSRTDAYEQYF
D gene: -
J gene: TRBJ2-7
V gene: TRBV5-1

CDR3 protein: CAWSVTGLTEAFF
D gene: -
J gene: TRBJ1-1
V gene: TRBV30

CDR3 protein: CASSSSTSTEAFF
D gene: -
J gene: TRBJ1-1
V gene: TRBV12-3/TRBV12-4

CDR3 protein: CASSHTGFEQYF
D gene: -
J gene: TRBJ2-7
V gene: TRBV3-1

CDR3 protein: CASSEARVYEQYF
D gene: -
J gene: TRBJ2-7
V gene: TRBV6-1

CDR3 protein: CASSADWNTEAFF
D gene: -
J gene: TRBJ1-1
V gene: TRBV7-3

CDR3 protein: CASSYSDGYGYTF
D gene: -
J gene: TRBJ1-2
V gene: TRBV27

CDR3 protein: CASSVGRGYEQFF
D gene: -
J gene: TRBJ2-1
V gene: TRBV2

CDR3 protein: CASSSGGTGLYNEQFF
D gene: TRBD1
J gene: TRBJ2-1
V gene: TRBV7-8

CDR3 protein: CASSYSGTGGDTQYF
D gene: TRBD1
J gene: TRBJ2-3
V gene: TRBV6-5

CDR3 protein: CASGMDRPSSGNTIYF
D gene: TRBD1
J gene: TRBJ1-3
V gene: TRBV7-8

CDR3 protein: CASRKGRTEAFF
D gene: -
J gene: TRBJ1-1
V gene: TRBV18

CDR3 protein: CASSLGQIPYEQYF
D gene: TRBD1
J gene: TRBJ2-7
V gene: TRBV7-9

CDR3 protein: CSGQGLKAFF
D gene: -
J gene: TRBJ1-1
V gene: TRBV29-1

CDR3 protein: CASTQDRGTEAFF
D gene: TRBD1
J gene: TRBJ1-1
V gene: TRBV2

CDR3 protein: CASSHTGTASFSPLHF
D gene: TRBD1
J gene: TRBJ1-6
V gene: TRBV27

CDR3 protein: CASSYSKGFYTEAFF
D gene: -
J gene: TRBJ1-1
V gene: TRBV6-5

CDR3 protein: CASSLARAEQYF
D gene: -
J gene: TRBJ2-7
V gene: TRBV5-6

CDR3 protein: CASSAGAGGETQYF
D gene: -
J gene: TRBJ2-5
V gene: TRBV9

CDR3 protein: CATSRVEEDVHEQYF
D gene: -
J gene: TRBJ2-7
V gene: TRBV15

CDR3 protein: CGVSDPYGYTF
D gene: -
J gene: TRBJ1-2
V gene: TRBV28